One and the same sample provided the 17 T cell receptor beta chains below, sequenced in a study of blood T cell repertoires in COVID-19. Measured with immunoSEQ multiplex PCR; TCRdb has only the in-frame clones, and not every one. Found here are about 180,000 clones, just over 85% of them singletons; the top ten hold about 7.3%. The sequencing input was peripheral blood. These receptors were obtained from a man aged 50-59 years with active or convalescent COVID-19.

V is TRBV6-6 and J is TRBJ1-2, with D possibly TRBD1 on 5 matching bases. Germline-derived CDR1 and CDR2 are MNHNY and SVGAGI (reference sequence). The CDR3 consists of 13 residues. The ends were cut back, 5 bases at V and 0 bases at J, with 7 bases in the middle. The CDR3 DNA reads as TGTGCCAGCAGTCAACAGGCTAACTATGGCTACACCTTC. This gives the protein CASSQQANYGYTF.

The rearrangement links TRBV2 to TRBJ1-1; possibly TRBD1 for D (6 bases). Between the trimmed V and J ends, which lost 5 bases and 7 bases, there was a span of 14 bases. This CDR3 comprises 13 residues. The germline V gene has CDR1 SNHLY and CDR2 FYNNEI. The CDR3 is CASSRGGGGEAFF. CDR3 nucleotide sequence: TGTGCCAGCAGTAGGGGGGGCGGTGGTGAAGCTTTCTTT. Drawing the rest from reference TRBV2 and TRBJ1-1, the complete variable domain is EPEVTQTPSHQVTQMGQEVILRCVPISNHLYFYWYRQILGQKVEFLVSFYNNEISEKSEIFDDQFSVERPDGSNFTLKIRSTKLEDSAMYFCASSRGGGGEAFFGQGTRLTVV.

In nucleotides, the CDR3 is TGTGCCAGCAGCTTAGTACAGGGACCCGGAAACACCATATATTTT. This translates into CASSLVQGPGNTIYF. The V call is TRBV13, the J call TRBJ1-3, with a tentative D call TRBD1 (6 bases). The length of the CDR3 is 15 residues. The V end was cut by 1 base, the J end by 4 bases, with 11 bases between. Germline V gene sequence: CDR1 PRHDT, CDR2 FYEKMQ (reference sequence).

The chain combines TRBV19 with TRBJ1-2; possibly TRBD1 for D (5 bases). Germline V gene lookup returns CDR1 LNHDA and CDR2 SQIVND (reference sequence). With 7 bases removed from V and 2 bases from J, the gap between germline ends came to 5 bases. The CDR3 spans 11 residues. The CDR3 reads CASTGNYGYTF. The DNA for the CDR3 is TGTGCCAGTACAGGGAACTATGGCTACACCTTC.

This clone was seen just once. V is TRBV4-3 and J is TRBJ2-5, with 10 bases matching TRBD2. Trimming cost V 1 base and J 5 bases; bases outside gene matches: 7. The length of the CDR3 is 16 residues. From germline, CDR1 is LGHNA and CDR2 YSLEER. The CDR3 bases are TGCGCCAGCAGCCAAGTGGGTAGCGGGGGGTGGGAGACCCAGTACTTC. Its protein is CASSQVGSGGWETQYF.

Only a few counts were recorded for this clone. The V and J genes are TRBV7-2 and TRBJ2-3, with 9 bases lining up with TRBD2. CDR3 length: 16 residues. The ends lost 4 bases at V and 3 bases at J; junction bases unmatched: 8. Germline loops: CDR1 SGHTA, CDR2 FQGNSA. CDR3 protein: CASSSQAGGLTDTQYF. The CDR3 DNA is TGTGCCAGCAGCTCACAAGCGGGGGGCTTAACAGATACGCAGTATTTT.

The chain uses TRBV6-1 and TRBJ1-5; tentatively, D is TRBD1 (5 bases). CDR3 size: 14 residues. Trimming removed 3 bases from V and 5 bases from J, with 11 bases in between. Germline CDR1 is MNHNS and CDR2 is SASEGT. CDR3 sequence: CASSEAGSDQPQHF. CDR3 in DNA: TGTGCCAGCAGTGAGGCAGGGTCGGATCAGCCCCAGCATTTT.

The rearrangement joins TRBV6-5 to TRBJ2-2, with D possibly matching TRBD1 (6 bases). Trimming took 4 bases from V and 8 from J, leaving 11 bases between them. The CDR3 runs to 13 residues. CDR1 MNHEY and CDR2 SVGAGI come from the germline V gene. This CDR3 is CASSLQGQGELFF. As DNA, the CDR3 is TGTGCCAGCAGTTTACAGGGCCAGGGGGAGCTGTTTTTT.

This clone was observed a single time. The J gene is TRBJ2-5, the V gene TRBV7-2; D unclear. V lost 1 base and J lost 0, with 12 bases in between. Germline assignment: CDR1 SGHTA and CDR2 FQGNSA. The CDR3 consists of 16 residues. CDR3 DNA sequence: TGTGCCAGCAGCTTAGGTCCCGAGGTGGACCAAGAGACCCAGTACTTC. Protein product: CASSLGPEVDQETQYF.

This clone was counted between two and nine times. The chain employs TRBV4-1 and TRBJ1-4; weak D call: TRBD1 (5 bases). The CDR3 has 13 residues. The germline V and J ends were trimmed by 1 base and 7 bases, with 7 bases remaining between them. Germline CDR1 is MGHRA and CDR2 is YSYEKL. The CDR3 sequence is CASSQATGEKLFF. In nucleotides, the CDR3 is TGCGCCAGCAGCCAAGCAACAGGTGAAAAACTGTTTTTT.

The rearrangement uses TRBV7-6 and TRBJ2-3; 9 positions match TRBD2. There are 19 residues in the CDR3. With V trimmed by 5 bases and J by 0 bases, 15 bases remained unmatched. Germline V gene sequence: CDR1 SGHVS, CDR2 FNYEAQ. CDR3 nucleotide sequence: TGTGCCAGCAGCCTGAAAGCGGGGGGATTCTCCACTAGCACAGATACGCAGTATTTT. Its protein product is CASSLKAGGFSTSTDTQYF. The complete variable domain, with remaining parts taken from reference TRBV7-6 and TRBJ2-3, reads GAGVSQSPRYKVTKRGQDVALRCDPISGHVSLYWYRQALGQGPEFLTYFNYEAQQDKSGLPNDRFSAERPEGSISTLTIQRTEQRDSAMYRCASSLKAGGFSTSTDTQYFGPGTRLTVL.

The chain has TRBV29-1 and TRBJ1-4; D is ambiguous. V was pared by 0 bases and J by 10 bases, with 18 bases between. Germline CDR1 reads SQVTM; CDR2 reads ANQGSEA. The CDR3 has 15 amino acids. The CDR3 coding sequence is TGCAGCGTTGAAGATTCGAGGGCCTATGGGGTAAAACTGTTTTTT. Encoded protein: CSVEDSRAYGVKLFF.

The J gene is TRBJ1-2, the V gene TRBV6-5, with TRBD1 identical over 7 bases. The V gene's germline CDR1 is MNHEY and CDR2 SVGAGI. Trimming cost V 7 bases and J 4 bases; bases outside gene matches: 12. This CDR3 is built from 15 residues. The CDR3 coding sequence is TGTGCCAGCACCGGGGGGGCAGGGGGAGCCTATGGCTACACCTTC. This gives the protein CASTGGAGGAYGYTF.

The genes are TRBV5-6 and TRBJ1-4; 9 bases match TRBD1. V lost 3 bases, J lost 4 bases, and 13 bases stayed unmatched. From germline, CDR1 is SGHDT and CDR2 YYEEEE. This CDR3 spans 18 amino acids. The CDR3 DNA follows: TGTGCCAGCAGCTCCGGGACAGGGTCCAAGGGGGGTAATGAAAAACTGTTTTTT. Amino acid sequence: CASSSGTGSKGGNEKLFF.

The chain couples TRBV6-6 to TRBJ2-5; TRBD1 agrees at 9 bases. Germline values: CDR1 MNHNY, CDR2 SVGAGI (reference sequence). This CDR3 is built from 15 residues. The ends lost 6 bases at V and 6 bases at J; junction bases unmatched: 11. The CDR3 DNA reads as TGTGCCAGCAGAGCCGGGACAGGGCTACCCCAGACCCAGTACTTC. The encoded protein is CASRAGTGLPQTQYF.

The V gene is TRBV7-6, the J gene TRBJ2-1; 8 bases are a match to TRBD2. V gave up 4 bases and J gave up 7 bases; unmatched junction bases: 9. This CDR3 comprises 15 residues. From germline, CDR1 is SGHVS and CDR2 FNYEAQ. The CDR3 region is CASSSASGRGNEQFF. The CDR3 bases are TGTGCCAGCAGCTCTGCCAGCGGGAGAGGAAATGAGCAGTTCTTC.

The chain has TRBV24-1 and TRBJ2-1; 10 nucleotides align to TRBD2. Germline loops: CDR1 KGHDR, CDR2 SFDVKD. V shed 9 bases, J shed 5 bases, and the junction held 9 bases outside the gene matches. The CDR3 sequence is 15 residues long. The CDR3 DNA is TGTGCCACCCAATTCAGCGGGAGGGTTAACAATGAGCAGTTCTTC. Its protein product is CATQFSGRVNNEQFF.